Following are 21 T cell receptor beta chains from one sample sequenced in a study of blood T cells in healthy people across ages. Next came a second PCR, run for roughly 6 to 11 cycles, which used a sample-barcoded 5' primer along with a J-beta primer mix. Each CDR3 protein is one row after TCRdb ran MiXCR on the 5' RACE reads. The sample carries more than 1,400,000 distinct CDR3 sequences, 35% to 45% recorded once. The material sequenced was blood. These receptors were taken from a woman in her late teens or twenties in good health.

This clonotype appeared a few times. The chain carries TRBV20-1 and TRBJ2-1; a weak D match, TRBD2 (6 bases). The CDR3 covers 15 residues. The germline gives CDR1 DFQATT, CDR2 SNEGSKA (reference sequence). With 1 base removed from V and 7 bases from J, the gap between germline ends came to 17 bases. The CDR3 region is CSARGGVASANEQFF. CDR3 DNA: TGCAGTGCTAGAGGAGGGGTGGCTAGCGCAAATGAGCAGTTCTTC.

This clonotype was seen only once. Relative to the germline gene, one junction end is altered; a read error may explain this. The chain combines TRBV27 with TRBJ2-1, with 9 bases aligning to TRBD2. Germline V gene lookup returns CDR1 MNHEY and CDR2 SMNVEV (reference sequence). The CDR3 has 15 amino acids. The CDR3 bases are TGTGCCAGCCGACTTAGCGGGAGCGTGGGCAATGAGCAGTCCTTC. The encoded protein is CASRLSGSVGNEQSF.

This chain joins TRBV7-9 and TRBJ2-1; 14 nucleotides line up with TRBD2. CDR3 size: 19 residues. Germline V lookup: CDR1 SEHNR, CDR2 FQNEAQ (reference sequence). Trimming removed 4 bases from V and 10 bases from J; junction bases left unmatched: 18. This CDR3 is CASSSTSGTSGGFSYEQFF. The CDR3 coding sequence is TGTGCCAGCAGCTCAACGTCCGGGACTAGCGGGGGCTTTTCCTACGAGCAGTTCTTC.

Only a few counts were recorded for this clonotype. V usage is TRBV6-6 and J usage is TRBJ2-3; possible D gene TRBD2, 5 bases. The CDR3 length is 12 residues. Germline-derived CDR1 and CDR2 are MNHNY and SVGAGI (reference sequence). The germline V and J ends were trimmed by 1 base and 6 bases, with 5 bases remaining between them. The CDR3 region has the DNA TGTGCCAGCAGTTACTTAGCGGATACGCAGTATTTT. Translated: CASSYLADTQYF.

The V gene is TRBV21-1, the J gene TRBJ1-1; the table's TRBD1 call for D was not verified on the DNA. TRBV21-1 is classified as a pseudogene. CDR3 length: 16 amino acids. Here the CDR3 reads CASSKAGDREGTEAFF. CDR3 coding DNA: TGTGCCAGCAGCAAAGCGGGGGACAGGGAGGGCACTGAAGCTTTCTTT.

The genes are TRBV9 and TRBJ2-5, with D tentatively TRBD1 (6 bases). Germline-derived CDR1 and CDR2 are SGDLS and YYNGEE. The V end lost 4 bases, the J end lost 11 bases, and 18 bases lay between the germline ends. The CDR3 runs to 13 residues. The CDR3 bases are TGTGCCAGCAGCCGGACTGAGCCAGGGGAGCAGTACTTC. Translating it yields CASSRTEPGEQYF.

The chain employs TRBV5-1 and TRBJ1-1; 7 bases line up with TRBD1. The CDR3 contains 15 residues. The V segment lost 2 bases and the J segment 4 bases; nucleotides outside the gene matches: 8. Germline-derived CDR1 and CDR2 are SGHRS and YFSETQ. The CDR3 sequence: CASSLTQGLGTEAFF. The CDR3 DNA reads TGCGCCAGCAGCTTAACACAGGGGTTGGGCACTGAAGCTTTCTTT. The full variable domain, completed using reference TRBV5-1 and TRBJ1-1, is KAGVTQTPRYLIKTRGQQVTLSCSPISGHRSVSWYQQTPGQGLQFLFEYFSETQRNKGNFPGRFSGRQFSNSRSEMNVSTLELGDSALYLCASSLTQGLGTEAFFGQGTRLTVV.

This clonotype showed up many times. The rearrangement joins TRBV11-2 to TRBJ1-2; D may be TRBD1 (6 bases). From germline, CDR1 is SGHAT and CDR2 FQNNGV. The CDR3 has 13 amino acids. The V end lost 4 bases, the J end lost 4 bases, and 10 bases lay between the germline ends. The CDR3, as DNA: TGTGCCAGCAGCTCCGACAGGCTCTATGGCTACACCTTC. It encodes CASSSDRLYGYTF.

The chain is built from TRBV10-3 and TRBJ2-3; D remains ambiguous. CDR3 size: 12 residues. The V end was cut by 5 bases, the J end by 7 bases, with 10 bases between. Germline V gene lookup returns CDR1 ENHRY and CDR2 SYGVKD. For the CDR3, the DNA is TGTGCCATCAGTCCAGATATGTATACGCAGTATTTT. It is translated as CAISPDMYTQYF.

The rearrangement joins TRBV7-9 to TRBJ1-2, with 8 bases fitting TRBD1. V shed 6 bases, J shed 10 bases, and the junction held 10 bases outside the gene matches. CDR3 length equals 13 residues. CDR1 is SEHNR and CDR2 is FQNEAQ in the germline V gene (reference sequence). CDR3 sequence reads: CASRPRTGTNYTF. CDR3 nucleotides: TGTGCCAGCAGACCCCGGACAGGGACAAACTACACCTTC. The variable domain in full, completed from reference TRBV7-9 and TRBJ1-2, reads DTGVSQNPRHKITKRGQNVTFRCDPISEHNRLYWYRQTLGQGPEFLTYFQNEAQLEKSRLLSDRFSAERPKGSFSTLEIQRTEQGDSAMYLCASRPRTGTNYTFGSGTRLTVV.

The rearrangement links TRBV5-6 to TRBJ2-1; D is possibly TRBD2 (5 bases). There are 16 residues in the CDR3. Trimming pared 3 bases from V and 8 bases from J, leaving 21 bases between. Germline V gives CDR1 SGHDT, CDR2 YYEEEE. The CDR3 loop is CASSSDTTKGGDEQFF. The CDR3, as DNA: TGTGCCAGCAGCTCAGATACGACTAAGGGTGGGGATGAGCAGTTCTTC.

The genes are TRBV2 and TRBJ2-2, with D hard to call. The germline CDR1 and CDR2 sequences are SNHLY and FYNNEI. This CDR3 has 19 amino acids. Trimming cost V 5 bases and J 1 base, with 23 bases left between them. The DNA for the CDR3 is TGTGCCAGCAGTCCCGCCCCCACAGTGAACCAAGGGAACACCGGGGAGCTGTTTTTT. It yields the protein CASSPAPTVNQGNTGELFF.

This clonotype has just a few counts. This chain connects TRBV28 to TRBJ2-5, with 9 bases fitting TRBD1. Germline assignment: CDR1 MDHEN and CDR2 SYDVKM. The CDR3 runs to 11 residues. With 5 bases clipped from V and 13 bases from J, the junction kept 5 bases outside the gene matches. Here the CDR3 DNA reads TGTGCCAGCAGTCCCCGGGACAGGGCGTACTTC. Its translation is CASSPRDRAYF.

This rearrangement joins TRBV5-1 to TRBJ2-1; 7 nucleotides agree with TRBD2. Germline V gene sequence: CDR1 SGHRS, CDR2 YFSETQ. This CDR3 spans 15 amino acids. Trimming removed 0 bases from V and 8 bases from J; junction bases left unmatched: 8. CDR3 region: CASSLGGRALDEQFF. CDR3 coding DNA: TGCGCCAGCAGCTTGGGAGGGAGGGCCCTGGATGAGCAGTTCTTC.

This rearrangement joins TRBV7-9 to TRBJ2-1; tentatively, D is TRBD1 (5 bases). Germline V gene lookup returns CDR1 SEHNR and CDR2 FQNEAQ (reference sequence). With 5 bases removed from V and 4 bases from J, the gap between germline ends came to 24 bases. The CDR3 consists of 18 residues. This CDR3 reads CASSPQRWGIQVYNEQFF. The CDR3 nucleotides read TGTGCCAGCAGCCCGCAACGTTGGGGCATCCAGGTTTACAATGAGCAGTTCTTC.

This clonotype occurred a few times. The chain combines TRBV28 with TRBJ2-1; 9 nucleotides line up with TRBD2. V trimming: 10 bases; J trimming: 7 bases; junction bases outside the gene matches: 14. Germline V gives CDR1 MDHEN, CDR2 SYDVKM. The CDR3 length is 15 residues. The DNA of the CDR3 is TGTGCCACTTCCTCCCGGCTAGCGGGGTGGAATGAGCAGTTCTTC. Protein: CATSSRLAGWNEQFF. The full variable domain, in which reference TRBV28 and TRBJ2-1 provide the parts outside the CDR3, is DVKVTQSSRYLVKRTGEKVFLECVQDMDHENMFWYRQDPGLGLRLIYFSYDVKMKEKGDIPEGYSVSREKKERFSLILESASTNQTSMYLCATSSRLAGWNEQFFGPGTRLTVL.

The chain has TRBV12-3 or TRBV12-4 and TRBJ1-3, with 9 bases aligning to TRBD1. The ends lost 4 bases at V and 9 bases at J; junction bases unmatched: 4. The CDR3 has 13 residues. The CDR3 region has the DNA TGTGCCAGCAGTTGGGACAGGGAAAGCACCATATATTTT. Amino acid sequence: CASSWDRESTIYF.

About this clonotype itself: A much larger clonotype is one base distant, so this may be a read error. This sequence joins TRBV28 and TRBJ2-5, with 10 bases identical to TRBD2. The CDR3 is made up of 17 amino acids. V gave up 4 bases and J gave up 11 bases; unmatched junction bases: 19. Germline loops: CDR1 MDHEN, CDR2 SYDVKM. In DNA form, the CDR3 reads TGTGCCAGCAGTTCCTTAGCGGGGGGTATACGAGACAATGAGCAGTACTTC. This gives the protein CASSSLAGGIRDNEQYF.

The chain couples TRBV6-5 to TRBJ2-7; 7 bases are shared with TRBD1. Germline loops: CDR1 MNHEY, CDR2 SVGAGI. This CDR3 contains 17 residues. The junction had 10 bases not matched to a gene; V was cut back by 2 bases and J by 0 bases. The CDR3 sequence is CASSYSAGTASSYEQYF. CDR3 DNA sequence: TGTGCCAGCAGTTACAGCGCCGGGACAGCCAGCTCCTACGAGCAGTACTTC.

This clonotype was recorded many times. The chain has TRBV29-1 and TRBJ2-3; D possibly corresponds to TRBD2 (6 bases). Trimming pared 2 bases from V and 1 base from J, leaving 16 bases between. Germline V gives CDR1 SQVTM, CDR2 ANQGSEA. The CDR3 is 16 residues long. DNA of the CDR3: TGCAGCGTTGAACGGGGACTCCAAACCCGCACAGATACGCAGTATTTT. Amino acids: CSVERGLQTRTDTQYF.

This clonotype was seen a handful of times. CDR3 sequence (DNA): TGCGCCAGCAGCCAAAACGGACAGGGAGGAAACACCATATATTTT. Amino acids: CASSQNGQGGNTIYF. The chain is built from TRBV4-1 and TRBJ1-3, with 8 bases identical to TRBD1. The CDR3 length is 15 residues. The V gene's germline CDR1 is MGHRA and CDR2 YSYEKL. V lost 2 bases to trimming and J lost 4 bases; unmatched junction nucleotides: 4.